This T cell receptor beta chain was identified in a study of radiotherapy plus CTLA-4 blockade in lung cancer. Sequencing used immunoSEQ multiplex PCR; TCRdb keeps in-frame clones, though not all of them. Among roughly 100,000 clones, roughly 85% were seen once, and the ten largest hold about 25%. This clone was seen once. Its antigen is undetermined. The study's findings and limits: Tumor-origin TCR clones grew in blood after radiotherapy plus ipilimumab.

Germline V gives CDR1 SQVTM, CDR2 ANQGSEA. V gave up 1 base and J gave up 6 bases, with 13 bases separating them. The CDR3 runs to 14 residues. With ipilimumab providing CTLA-4 blockade, focal radiation was administered to patients who had chemo-refractory metastatic non-small-cell lung cancer. The source was peripheral blood, collected from a patient treated with radiotherapy plus ipilimumab. The gene calls are TRBV29-1 and TRBJ2-1; D remains ambiguous. This TCR derives from a human donor with non-small cell lung cancer that progressed on radiotherapy plus ipilimumab. The CDR3 protein is CSVEVTVPLNEQFF. CDR3 bases: TGCAGCGTTGAAGTTACCGTCCCCCTCAATGAGCAGTTCTTC.